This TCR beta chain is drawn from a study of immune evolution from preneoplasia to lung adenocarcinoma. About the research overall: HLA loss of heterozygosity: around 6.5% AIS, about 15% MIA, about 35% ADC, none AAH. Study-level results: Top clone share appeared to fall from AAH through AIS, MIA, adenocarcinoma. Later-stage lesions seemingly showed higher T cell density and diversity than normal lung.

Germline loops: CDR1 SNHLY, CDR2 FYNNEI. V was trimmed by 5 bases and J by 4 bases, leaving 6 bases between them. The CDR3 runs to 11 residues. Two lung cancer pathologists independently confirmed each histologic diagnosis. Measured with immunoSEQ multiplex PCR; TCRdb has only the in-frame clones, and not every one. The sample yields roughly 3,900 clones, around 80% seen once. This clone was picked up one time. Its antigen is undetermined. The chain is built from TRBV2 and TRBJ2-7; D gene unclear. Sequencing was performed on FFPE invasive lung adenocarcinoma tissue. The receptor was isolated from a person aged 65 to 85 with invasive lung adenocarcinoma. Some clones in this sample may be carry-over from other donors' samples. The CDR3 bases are TGTGCCAGCAGTCTTGAGTACGAGCAGTACTTC. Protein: CASSLEYEQYF.